Listed here are 27 T cell receptor beta chains from one sample, sequenced in a study of T cell responses to AZD1222 COVID-19 vaccine. Generated by immunoSEQ multiplex PCR, the TCRdb table keeps only in-frame clones and is missing some. This table holds 98,000 or so clones, around 83% found once. Sample: peripheral blood, taken on day 0 of AZD1222 vaccination. All receptors come from an adult in good health.

The CDR3 spells CASSTRPGERYEQYF. In DNA, the CDR3 is TGTGCCAGCAGTACGAGACCAGGGGAACGGTACGAGCAGTACTTC. This chain joins TRBV6-4 and TRBJ2-7, with D tentatively TRBD1 (6 bases). Germline-derived CDR1 and CDR2 are MRHNA and SNTAGT. The germline V and J ends were trimmed by 5 bases and 4 bases, with 18 bases remaining between them. There are 15 residues in the CDR3.

The chain joins TRBV11-2 to TRBJ2-7; D gene uncertain. CDR1 SGHAT and CDR2 FQNNGV come from the germline V gene. CDR3 size: 12 residues. With 4 bases removed from V and 4 bases from J, the gap between germline ends came to 8 bases. CDR3 residues: CASSSGRYEQYF. The DNA for the CDR3 is TGTGCCAGCAGCTCAGGACGGTACGAGCAGTACTTC.

Here the CDR3 reads CASSPVAGANQPQHF. CDR3 coding DNA: TGTGCCAGCAGCCCCGTTGCAGGGGCCAATCAGCCCCAGCATTTT. The chain is built from TRBV3-1 (or the pseudogene TRBV3-2) and TRBJ1-5; perhaps TRBD1 as D (6 bases). Trimming stripped 4 bases from V and 3 bases from J, with 13 bases between. The CDR3 consists of 15 residues. Germline V gene lookup returns CDR1 LGHDT and CDR2 YNNKEL (reference sequence).

This clone appeared once. The rearrangement joins TRBV9 to TRBJ1-1, with D hard to call. V dropped 0 bases and J dropped 1 base, with 4 bases sitting between them. This CDR3 has 13 amino acids. Germline V lookup: CDR1 SGDLS, CDR2 YYNGEE. CDR3 DNA: TGTGCCAGCAGCGTAGATTGGAACACTGAAGCTTTCTTT. The encoded protein is CASSVDWNTEAFF.

V usage is TRBV6-4 and J usage is TRBJ2-2; D could derive from TRBD1 or TRBD2 (5 bases each). Germline CDR1 MRHNA, CDR2 SNTAGT. The CDR3 has 14 residues. V dropped 1 base and J dropped 6 bases, with 9 bases sitting between them. The CDR3 reads CASSDWLGAGELFF. CDR3 nucleotides: TGTGCCAGCAGTGACTGGTTGGGGGCCGGGGAGCTGTTTTTT.

The chain joins TRBV28 to TRBJ2-6; the D is unclear. Trimming cost V 7 bases and J 1 base, with 5 bases left between them. There are 13 residues in the CDR3. Germline V gives CDR1 MDHEN, CDR2 SYDVKM. CDR3 nucleotides: TGTGCCAGCACACAGTCTGGGGCCAACGTCCTGACTTTC. Translated, it gives CASTQSGANVLTF.

J is TRBJ2-3 and V is TRBV11-3; 11 bases match TRBD1. From germline, CDR1 is SGHNT and CDR2 YENEEA. With V trimmed by 4 bases and J by 4 bases, 7 bases remained unmatched. The CDR3 totals 16 residues. This CDR3 is CASSSGQGGRADTQYF. The CDR3 coding sequence is TGTGCCAGCAGCTCGGGACAGGGGGGAAGAGCAGATACGCAGTATTTT.

The chain recombines TRBV9 with TRBJ1-1; 12 bases fit TRBD1. The V and J ends lost 3 bases and 7 bases, in that order; junction bases with no gene match: 4. Germline V lookup: CDR1 SGDLS, CDR2 YYNGEE. The CDR3 length is 14 residues. CDR3 in DNA: TGTGCCAGCAGCGCCAGGGACAGGGGGCGTGAAGCTTTCTTT. This codes for CASSARDRGREAFF.

J is TRBJ1-6 and V is TRBV6-1, with 7 bases that match TRBD1. The CDR3 runs 18 residues. Looked up from germline, CDR1 is MNHNS and CDR2 is SASEGT. Trimming took 2 bases from V and 7 from J; bases not matched to a gene: 14. As DNA, the CDR3 is TGTGCCAGCAGTGAACGTCACAGGGGAACCCCCCGAAATTCACCCCTCCACTTT. Amino acid sequence: CASSERHRGTPRNSPLHF.

The chain joins TRBV13 to TRBJ1-2; 7 bases fit TRBD1. The CDR3 length is 14 residues. Germline V CDR1 and CDR2: PRHDT, FYEKMQ (reference sequence). Germline trimming cut 0 bases from V and 6 bases from J; bases unmatched to any gene: 4. For the CDR3, the DNA is TGTGCCAGCAGCTTAGGGACAGGGAATAATGGCTACACCTTC. Residues: CASSLGTGNNGYTF.

This chain links TRBV21-1 with TRBJ2-5; no check of the table's D call, TRBD2, against the DNA was made. TRBV21-1 is deemed a pseudogene. The CDR3 runs to 16 residues. CDR3 nucleotide sequence: TGTGCCAGCAGCAAAGCGACGCTAGCGGTGAGGGAGACCCAGTACTTC. Translated: CASSKATLAVRETQYF.

J is TRBJ2-5 and V is TRBV12-3 or TRBV12-4, with no clear D. CDR3 length equals 12 residues. The germline V and J ends were trimmed by 3 bases and 5 bases, with 7 bases remaining between them. The CDR3 DNA is TGTGCCAGCAGTTTGTGGCAGGAGACCCAGTACTTC. It yields the protein CASSLWQETQYF.

V gene TRBV6-6 combines with J gene TRBJ1-1; 7 bases are shared with TRBD1. CDR1 is MNHNY and CDR2 is SVGAGI in the germline V gene (reference sequence). This CDR3 region has 14 residues. The J segment lost 0 bases and the V segment lost 6 bases, leaving 4 bases of the junction unmatched. CDR3 in DNA: TGTGCCAGCAGACAGGGGCCTATGAACACTGAAGCTTTCTTT. This sequence encodes CASRQGPMNTEAFF.

The count of this clone is one. The chain couples TRBV19 to TRBJ2-1; D is possibly TRBD2 (6 bases). Trimming cost V 7 bases and J 3 bases, with 13 bases left between them. The CDR3 consists of 14 residues. Germline loops: CDR1 LNHDA, CDR2 SQIVND (reference sequence). CDR3 nucleotides: TGTGCCAGTAAGGGACTCGGAATCTACAATGAGCAGTTCTTC. It translates to CASKGLGIYNEQFF.

This chain joins TRBV29-1 and TRBJ1-2; possibly TRBD1 for D (5 bases). V dropped 4 bases and J dropped 8 bases, with 17 bases sitting between them. The CDR3 runs to 13 residues. Germline V gene data show CDR1 as SQVTM and CDR2 as ANQGSEA. CDR3 amino acids: CSVGLTAAGGYTF. The CDR3 DNA follows: TGCAGCGTTGGACTGACAGCGGCAGGCGGCTACACCTTC.

The rearrangement uses TRBV7-2 and TRBJ1-5, with TRBD1 as a possible D gene (5 bases). Germline CDR1 SGHTA, CDR2 FQGNSA. CDR3 length: 14 residues. With 2 bases removed from V and 2 bases from J, the gap between germline ends came to 7 bases. CDR3 amino acids: CASSLQGGNQPQHF. DNA for the CDR3: TGTGCCAGCAGCTTACAGGGTGGCAATCAGCCCCAGCATTTT. Variable domain in full (rest from reference TRBV7-2 and TRBJ1-5): GAGVSQSPSNKVTEKGKDVELRCDPISGHTALYWYRQSLGQGLEFLIYFQGNSAPDKSGLPSDRFSAERTGGSVSTLTIQRTQQEDSAVYLCASSLQGGNQPQHFGDGTRLSIL.

This chain connects TRBV6-5 to TRBJ1-6; 8 bases map to TRBD1. Unmatched junction bases numbered 5, after V lost 0 bases and J lost 7 bases. Germline V lookup: CDR1 MNHEY, CDR2 SVGAGI. The CDR3 sequence is 16 residues long. CDR3: CASSYSPGGANSPLHF. CDR3 sequence (DNA): TGTGCCAGCAGTTACTCGCCAGGGGGCGCCAATTCACCCCTCCACTTT.

This rearrangement joins TRBV28 to TRBJ2-7; maybe TRBD1 (6 bases). CDR1 and CDR2 (germline): MDHEN, SYDVKM. CDR3 size: 14 residues. The ends were cut back, 3 bases at V and 6 bases at J, with 15 bases in the middle. For the CDR3, the DNA is TGTGCCAGCAGTTTTTCTTCAGGGGCGGGCGAGCAGTACTTC. As protein: CASSFSSGAGEQYF.

This clone was recorded once. The rearrangement uses TRBV12-5 and TRBJ1-1; 7 bases fit TRBD1. The germline CDR1 and CDR2 sequences are LGHNT and FRNRAP. V shed 1 base and J 6 bases; nucleotides not matched to a gene: 8. CDR3 size: 15 residues. The CDR3 region is CASGLATTGIPEAFF. CDR3 nucleotides: TGTGCTAGTGGTTTGGCTACGACAGGGATCCCTGAAGCTTTCTTT.

This rearrangement joins TRBV30 to TRBJ1-5; tentative D call: TRBD1 (6 bases). With 0 bases removed from V and 6 bases from J, the gap between germline ends came to 9 bases. This CDR3 has 13 residues. The V gene's germline CDR1 is GTSNPN and CDR2 SVGIG (reference sequence). The CDR3 here is CAWSVGTTQPQHF. For the CDR3, the DNA is TGTGCCTGGAGTGTAGGGACAACTCAGCCCCAGCATTTT. Using reference TRBV30 and TRBJ1-5 for the parts outside the CDR3, the full variable domain is SQTIHQWPATLVQPVGSPLSLECTVEGTSNPNLYWYRQAAGRGLQLLFYSVGIGQISSEVPQNLSASRPQDRQFILSSKKLLLSDSGFYLCAWSVGTTQPQHFGDGTRLSIL.

V usage is TRBV28 and J usage is TRBJ2-5; D is undetermined. The V end was cut by 3 bases, the J end by 5 bases, with 10 bases between. Per germline, CDR1 MDHEN and CDR2 SYDVKM. The CDR3 sequence is 13 residues long. This chain's CDR3 is CASSFYTGETQYF. For the CDR3, the DNA is TGTGCCAGCAGTTTCTACACCGGGGAGACCCAGTACTTC.

The chain employs TRBV28 and TRBJ2-7; TRBD1 aligns across 7 bases. V dropped 6 bases and J dropped 3; count of bases not matched to a gene: 11. Per germline, CDR1 MDHEN and CDR2 SYDVKM. The CDR3 is 15 residues long. CDR3 nucleotide sequence: TGTGCCAGCAGAAGGGGGCGGACAGGAGGCTACGAGCAGTACTTC. Translating gives CASRRGRTGGYEQYF.

The rearrangement joins TRBV28 to TRBJ2-5, with TRBD2 matching 8 bases. CDR1 MDHEN and CDR2 SYDVKM come from the germline V gene. The CDR3 is made up of 14 amino acids. The V and J ends lost 5 bases and 2 bases, in that order; junction bases with no gene match: 4. The CDR3 reads CASSPASGQETQYF. CDR3 sequence (DNA): TGTGCCAGCAGTCCGGCTAGCGGGCAAGAGACCCAGTACTTC.

The genes are TRBV15 and TRBJ1-2; 11 bases match TRBD1. The V gene's germline CDR1 is LNHNV and CDR2 YYDKDF (reference sequence). There are 17 residues in the CDR3. Trimming at V came to 0 bases and at J to 2 bases, leaving 5 bases not matched to a gene. The CDR3, as DNA: TGTGCCACCAGCAGAGATCGAGGACAGGGGGCCAACTATGGCTACACCTTC. Residues: CATSRDRGQGANYGYTF.

This chain links TRBV5-4 with TRBJ2-1, with 9 bases fitting TRBD1. In germline, CDR1 is SGHNT, CDR2 YYREEE (reference sequence). V was pared by 5 bases and J by 1 base, with 4 bases of the junction left unmatched. This CDR3 has 15 amino acids. The CDR3: CASSFGTGSYNEQFF. The CDR3 nucleotides are TGTGCCAGCAGTTTTGGGACAGGGTCCTACAATGAGCAGTTCTTC.

This chain connects TRBV10-3 to TRBJ1-1; no clear D. V was clipped by 3 bases and J by 1 base, with 9 bases between them. Germline V lookup: CDR1 ENHRY, CDR2 SYGVKD. CDR3 length: 14 residues. The DNA of the CDR3 is TGTGCCATCAGTGAACGGAGTCCGAACACTGAAGCTTTCTTT. This codes for CAISERSPNTEAFF.

V usage is TRBV10-3 and J usage is TRBJ1-1; D is uncertain. This CDR3 is 14 amino acids long. Trimming removed 4 bases from V and 4 bases from J, with 13 bases in between. CDR1 ENHRY and CDR2 SYGVKD come from the germline V gene. In DNA, the CDR3 is TGTGCCATCAGTGGCGGCCGGTCCGTCACTGAAGCTTTCTTT. Translation gives CAISGGRSVTEAFF.